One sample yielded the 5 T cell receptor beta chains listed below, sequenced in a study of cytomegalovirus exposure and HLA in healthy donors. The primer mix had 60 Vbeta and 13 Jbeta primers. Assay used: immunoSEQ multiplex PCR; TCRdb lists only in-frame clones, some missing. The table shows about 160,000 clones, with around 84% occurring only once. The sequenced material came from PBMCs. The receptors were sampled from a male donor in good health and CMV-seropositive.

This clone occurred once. CDR3 region: CASSNYQGTTNEKLFF. The CDR3, as DNA: TGTGCCAGCAGCAACTATCAGGGGACAACTAATGAAAAACTGTTTTTT. The chain combines TRBV7-9 with TRBJ1-4, with a tentative D call TRBD1 (6 bases). V lost 5 bases and J lost 0, with 13 bases in between. The CDR3 covers 16 residues. Germline V CDR1 and CDR2: SEHNR, FQNEAQ (reference sequence).

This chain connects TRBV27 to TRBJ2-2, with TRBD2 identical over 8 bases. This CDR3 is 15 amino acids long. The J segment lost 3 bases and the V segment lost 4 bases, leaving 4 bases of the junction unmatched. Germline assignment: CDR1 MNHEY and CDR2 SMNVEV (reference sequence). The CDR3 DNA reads TGTGCCAGCAGTTCCCGGACTAGCCACACCGGGGAGCTGTTTTTT. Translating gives CASSSRTSHTGELFF.

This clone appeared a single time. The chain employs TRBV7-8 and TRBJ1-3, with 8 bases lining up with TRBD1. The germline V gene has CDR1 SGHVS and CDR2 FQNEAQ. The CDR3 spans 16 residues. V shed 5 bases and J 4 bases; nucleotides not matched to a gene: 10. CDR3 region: CASSTRDRISGNTIYF. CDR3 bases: TGTGCCAGCAGCACCCGGGACAGGATCTCCGGAAACACCATATATTTT.

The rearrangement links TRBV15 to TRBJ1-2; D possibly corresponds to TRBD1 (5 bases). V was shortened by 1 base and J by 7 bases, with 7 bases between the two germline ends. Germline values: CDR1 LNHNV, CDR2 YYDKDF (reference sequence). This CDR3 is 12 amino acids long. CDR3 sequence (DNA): TGTGCCACCAGCAGAGTAGACAGTGGCTACACCTTC. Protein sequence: CATSRVDSGYTF.

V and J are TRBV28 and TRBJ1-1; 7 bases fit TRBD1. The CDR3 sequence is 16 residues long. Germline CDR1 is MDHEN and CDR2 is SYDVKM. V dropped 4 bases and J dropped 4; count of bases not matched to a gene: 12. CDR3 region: CASSSQGDKGGTEAFF. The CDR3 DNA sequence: TGTGCCAGCAGTTCCCAGGGGGACAAAGGCGGCACTGAAGCTTTCTTT.